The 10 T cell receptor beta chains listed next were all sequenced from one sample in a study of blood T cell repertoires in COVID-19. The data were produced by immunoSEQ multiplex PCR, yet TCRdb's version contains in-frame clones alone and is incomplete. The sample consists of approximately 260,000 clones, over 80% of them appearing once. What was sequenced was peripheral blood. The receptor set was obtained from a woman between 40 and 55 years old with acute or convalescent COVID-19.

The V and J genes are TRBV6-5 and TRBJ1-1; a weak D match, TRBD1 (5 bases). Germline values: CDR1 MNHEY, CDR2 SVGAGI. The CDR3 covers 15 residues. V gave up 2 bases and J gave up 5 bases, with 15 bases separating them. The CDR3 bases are TGTGCCAGCAGTTACCGCAGGGCTGTGGGAACTGAAGCTTTCTTT. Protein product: CASSYRRAVGTEAFF.

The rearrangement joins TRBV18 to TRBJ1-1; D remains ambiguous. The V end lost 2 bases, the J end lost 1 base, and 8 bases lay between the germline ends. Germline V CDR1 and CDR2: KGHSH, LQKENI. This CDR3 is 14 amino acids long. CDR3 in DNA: TGTGCCAGCTCACCAGGAGGCCGGAACACTGAAGCTTTCTTT. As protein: CASSPGGRNTEAFF.

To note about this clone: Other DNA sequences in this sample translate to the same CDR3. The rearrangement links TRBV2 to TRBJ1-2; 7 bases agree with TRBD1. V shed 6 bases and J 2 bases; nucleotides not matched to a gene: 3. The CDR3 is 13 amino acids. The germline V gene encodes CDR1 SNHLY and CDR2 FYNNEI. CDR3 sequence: CASSRDRNYGYTF. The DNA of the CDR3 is TGTGCCAGCAGCCGGGACAGAAACTATGGCTACACCTTC.

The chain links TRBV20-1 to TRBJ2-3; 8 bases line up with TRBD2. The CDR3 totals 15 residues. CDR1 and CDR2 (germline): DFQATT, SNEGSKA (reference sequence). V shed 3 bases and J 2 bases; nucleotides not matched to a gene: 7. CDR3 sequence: CSASGRSGDTDTQYF. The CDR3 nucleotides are TGCAGTGCTAGTGGTCGTAGCGGGGACACAGATACGCAGTATTTT.

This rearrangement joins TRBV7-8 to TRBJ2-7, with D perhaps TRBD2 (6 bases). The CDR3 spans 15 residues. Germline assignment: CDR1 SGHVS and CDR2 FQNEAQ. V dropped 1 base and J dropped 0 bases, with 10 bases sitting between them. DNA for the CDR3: TGTGCCAGCAGCTTAGAGGCGGGGAGCTCCTACGAGCAGTACGTC. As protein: CASSLEAGSSYEQYV.

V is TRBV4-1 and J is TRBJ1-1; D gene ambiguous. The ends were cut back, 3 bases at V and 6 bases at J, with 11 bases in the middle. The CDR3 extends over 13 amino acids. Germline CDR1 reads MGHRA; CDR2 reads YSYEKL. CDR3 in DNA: TGCGCCAGCAGCCAGGGAGATAGGCCTGAAGCTTTCTTT. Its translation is CASSQGDRPEAFF.

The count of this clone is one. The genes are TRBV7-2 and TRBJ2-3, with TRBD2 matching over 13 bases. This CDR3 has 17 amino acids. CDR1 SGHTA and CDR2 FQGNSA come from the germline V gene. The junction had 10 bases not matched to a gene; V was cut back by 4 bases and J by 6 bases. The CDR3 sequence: CASSSILAGGTLDTQYF. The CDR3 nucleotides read TGTGCCAGCAGCTCCATACTAGCGGGGGGGACCTTGGATACGCAGTATTTT.

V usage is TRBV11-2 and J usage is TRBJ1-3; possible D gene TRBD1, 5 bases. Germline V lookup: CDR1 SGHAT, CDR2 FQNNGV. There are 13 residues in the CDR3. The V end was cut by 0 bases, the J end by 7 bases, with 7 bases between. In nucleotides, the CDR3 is TGTGCCAGCAGCTTAGATTACAGGAACACCATATATTTT. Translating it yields CASSLDYRNTIYF.

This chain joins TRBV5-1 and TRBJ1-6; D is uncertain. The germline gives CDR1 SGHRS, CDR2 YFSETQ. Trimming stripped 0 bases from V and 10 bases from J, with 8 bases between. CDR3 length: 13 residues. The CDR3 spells CASSLGVGSPLHF. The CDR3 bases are TGCGCCAGCAGCTTGGGGGTGGGCTCACCCCTCCACTTT.

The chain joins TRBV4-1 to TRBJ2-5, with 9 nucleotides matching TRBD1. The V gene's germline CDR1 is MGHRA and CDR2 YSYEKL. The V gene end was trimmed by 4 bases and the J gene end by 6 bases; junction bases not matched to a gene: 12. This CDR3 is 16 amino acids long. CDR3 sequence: CASSLGTGPILKTQYF. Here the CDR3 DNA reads TGCGCCAGCAGCCTTGGGACAGGGCCTATTTTGAAGACCCAGTACTTC.